This is a list of T cell receptor beta chains from one sample in a study of blood T cell dynamics during melanoma immunotherapy. Repertoires were generated with immunoSEQ multiplex PCR, while TCRdb's copy carries only in-frame clones and drops some. The sample shows around 13,000 clones, 85% to 90% of them seen only once. The source material was blood, sampled from a patient treated with checkpoint blockade. The receptors come from a human donor with melanoma. CDR3s include the opening cysteine and the closing phenylalanine or tryptophan. D genes are given only for firm matches. Expanded clones get a size class; other rows say once, few or many, or leave the size out.

size: -; D: -; J: TRBJ1-2; length: 13; V: TRBV27; CDR3: CASGKDGRVGYTF; DNA: TGTGCAAGCGGGAAGGACGGGAGAGTTGGCTACACCTTC
size: -; D: -; J: TRBJ2-1; length: 16; V: TRBV5-1; CDR3: CASSPRGTDRYNEQFF; DNA: TGCGCCAGCAGCCCACGCGGGACGGACCGATACAATGAGCAGTTCTTC
size: -; D: TRBD1; J: TRBJ1-4; length: 13; V: TRBV25-1; CDR3: CASSGQGVEKLFF; DNA: TGTGCCAGCAGTGGACAGGGGGTTGAAAAACTGTTTTTT
size: -; D: -; J: TRBJ1-1; length: 15; V: TRBV5-5; CDR3: CASSLTDRSNTEAFF; DNA: TGTGCCAGCAGCTTGACTGACAGGTCTAACACTGAAGCTTTCTTT
size: -; D: -; J: TRBJ2-5; length: 17; V: TRBV27; CDR3: CASSPRSFAGSGETQYF; DNA: TGTGCCAGCAGTCCCCGGTCATTCGCCGGGAGTGGAGAGACCCAGTACTTC
size: few; D: TRBD1; J: TRBJ2-4; length: 15; V: TRBV15; CDR3: CATAASPRTGDIQYF; DNA: TGTGCCACCGCGGCTTCACCCCGGACAGGGGACATTCAGTACTTC
size: few; D: TRBD2; J: TRBJ2-7; length: 13; V: TRBV9; CDR3: CASSVGDYYEQYF; DNA: TGTGCCAGCAGCGTAGGGGACTACTACGAGCAGTACTTC
size: -; D: -; J: TRBJ1-3; length: 15; V: TRBV27; CDR3: CASSPGLQPGNTIYF; DNA: TGTGCCAGCTCCCCGGGACTACAACCTGGAAACACCATATATTTT
size: -; D: -; J: TRBJ1-5; length: 12; V: TRBV6-6; CDR3: CASSYGNQPQHF; DNA: TGTGCCAGCAGTTATGGCAATCAGCCCCAGCATTTT
size: -; D: -; J: TRBJ2-2; length: 13; V: TRBV7-9; CDR3: CASSLGGTGELFF; DNA: TGTGCCAGCAGCTTAGGAGGGACCGGGGAGCTGTTTTTT
size: -; D: -; J: TRBJ2-3; length: 14; V: TRBV29-1; CDR3: CSVQGYGITDTQYF; DNA: TGCAGCGTCCAGGGTTACGGAATAACAGATACGCAGTATTTT
size: -; D: -; J: TRBJ2-3; length: 12; V: TRBV5-1; CDR3: CASSQETDTQYF; DNA: TGCGCCAGCAGCCAAGAGACAGATACGCAGTATTTT
size: -; D: -; J: TRBJ1-5; length: 17; V: TRBV19; CDR3: CASSEFGRNWGNQPQHF; DNA: TGTGCCAGTAGCGAATTCGGGCGCAATTGGGGCAATCAGCCCCAGCATTTT
size: -; D: TRBD1; J: TRBJ1-1; length: 14; V: TRBV19; CDR3: CASSIAGGGTEAFF; DNA: TGTGCCAGTAGTATCGCAGGGGGCGGCACTGAAGCTTTCTTT
size: -; D: TRBD2; J: TRBJ2-7; length: 14; V: TRBV5-1; CDR3: CASREASGSHEQYF; DNA: TGCGCCAGCCGCGAAGCTAGCGGGAGCCACGAGCAGTACTTC
size: -; D: -; J: TRBJ1-5; length: 14; V: TRBV2; CDR3: CASSEQGRNQPQHF; DNA: TGTGCCAGCAGTGAACAGGGGCGAAATCAGCCCCAGCATTTT
size: -; D: TRBD2; J: TRBJ2-2; length: 17; V: TRBV14; CDR3: CASSQARLAGVAGELFF; DNA: TGTGCCAGCAGCCAAGCCCGGCTAGCGGGAGTGGCCGGGGAGCTGTTTTTT
size: -; D: TRBD2; J: TRBJ2-2; length: 16; V: TRBV18; CDR3: CASSPDLAGVTGELFF; DNA: TGTGCCAGCTCACCCGACCTAGCGGGAGTTACCGGGGAGCTGTTTTTT
size: -; D: TRBD1; J: TRBJ2-2; length: 16; V: TRBV19; CDR3: CASSIDQRGRGGELFF; DNA: TGTGCCAGTAGTATAGATCAAAGGGGGCGCGGCGGGGAGCTGTTTTTT
size: -; D: TRBD1; J: TRBJ1-1; length: 17; V: TRBV19; CDR3: CASKKGRTGGVNTEAFF; DNA: TGTGCCAGCAAAAAGGGGCGGACAGGAGGCGTAAACACTGAAGCTTTCTTT
size: -; D: TRBD2; J: TRBJ2-2; length: 17; V: TRBV5-6; CDR3: CASSWAGRRGGTGELFF; DNA: TGTGCCAGCAGCTGGGCAGGACGGCGCGGGGGCACCGGGGAGCTGTTTTTT
size: -; D: -; J: TRBJ1-3; length: 14; V: TRBV4-3; CDR3: CASSPTGFGNTIYF; DNA: TGCGCCAGCAGCCCTACAGGGTTCGGAAACACCATATATTTT
size: -; D: TRBD1; J: TRBJ2-7; length: 13; V: TRBV7-3; CDR3: CASSLNRGDEQYF; DNA: TGTGCCAGCAGCCTGAACAGGGGGGACGAGCAGTACTTC
size: once; D: -; J: TRBJ2-4; length: 14; V: TRBV27; CDR3: CASSLRGTKNIQYF; DNA: TGTGCCAGCAGCCTTCGTGGAACCAAAAACATTCAGTACTTC
size: -; D: -; J: TRBJ2-2; length: 15; V: TRBV30; CDR3: CAWSKGGFSTGELFF; DNA: TGTGCCTGGAGTAAGGGGGGCTTCAGCACCGGGGAGCTGTTTTTT
size: -; D: -; J: TRBJ2-5; length: 14; V: TRBV10-3; CDR3: CAISERGMQETQYF; DNA: TGTGCCATCAGTGAAAGGGGAATGCAAGAGACCCAGTACTTC
size: few; D: TRBD1; J: TRBJ2-7; length: 16; V: TRBV7-9; CDR3: CASSLGTGFVSYEQYF; DNA: TGTGCCAGCAGCCTAGGGACAGGGTTTGTCTCCTACGAGCAGTACTTC
size: -; D: -; J: TRBJ2-7; length: 14; V: TRBV14; CDR3: CASSQDDSSYEQYF; DNA: TGTGCCAGCAGCCAAGATGACAGCTCCTACGAGCAGTACTTC
size: -; D: -; J: TRBJ2-7; length: 15; V: TRBV18; CDR3: CASSPNRAQDYEQYF; DNA: TGTGCCAGCTCACCAAACAGGGCCCAAGACTACGAGCAGTACTTC
size: -; D: -; J: TRBJ1-1; length: 15; V: TRBV7-9; CDR3: CASSPSRGVNTEAFF; DNA: TGTGCCAGCAGCCCATCGCGAGGAGTAAACACTGAAGCTTTCTTT
size: -; D: -; J: TRBJ2-3; length: 14; V: TRBV15; CDR3: CATSSDSSTDTQYF; DNA: TGTGCCACCAGCAGTGATTCTAGCACAGATACGCAGTATTTT
size: -; D: TRBD1; J: TRBJ1-4; length: 15; V: TRBV7-2; CDR3: CASSFEGTVPEKLFF; DNA: TGTGCCAGCAGCTTCGAGGGGACAGTTCCTGAAAAACTGTTTTTT
size: -; D: TRBD2; J: TRBJ2-1; length: 15; V: TRBV19; CDR3: CASTPGLAGGNEQFF; DNA: TGTGCCAGTACCCCCGGGCTAGCGGGAGGGAATGAGCAGTTCTTC
size: -; D: -; J: TRBJ2-7; length: 14; V: TRBV6-1; CDR3: CASSEGHREYEQYF; DNA: TGTGCCAGCAGTGAAGGTCACAGAGAGTACGAGCAGTACTTC
size: -; D: -; J: TRBJ2-7; length: 14; V: TRBV7-8; CDR3: CASSPTGGPYEQYF; DNA: TGTGCCAGCAGCCCAACCGGGGGACCCTACGAGCAGTACTTC
size: -; D: -; J: TRBJ2-7; length: 15; V: TRBV5-6; CDR3: CASSSSLMANYEQYF; DNA: TGTGCCAGCAGCTCCTCTCTTATGGCAAACTACGAGCAGTACTTC
size: -; D: -; J: TRBJ2-7; length: 14; V: TRBV7-8; CDR3: CASSLGGAPYEQYF; DNA: TGTGCCAGCAGCTTAGGGGGGGCGCCCTACGAGCAGTACTTC
size: -; D: -; J: TRBJ2-7; length: 15; V: TRBV5-1; CDR3: CASSLSVAATYEQYF; DNA: TGCGCCAGCAGCTTGAGTGTAGCGGCTACCTACGAGCAGTACTTC
size: -; D: -; J: TRBJ2-2; length: 15; V: TRBV27; CDR3: CASSPDTPNTGELFF; DNA: TGTGCCAGCAGTCCGGACACCCCGAACACCGGGGAGCTGTTTTTT